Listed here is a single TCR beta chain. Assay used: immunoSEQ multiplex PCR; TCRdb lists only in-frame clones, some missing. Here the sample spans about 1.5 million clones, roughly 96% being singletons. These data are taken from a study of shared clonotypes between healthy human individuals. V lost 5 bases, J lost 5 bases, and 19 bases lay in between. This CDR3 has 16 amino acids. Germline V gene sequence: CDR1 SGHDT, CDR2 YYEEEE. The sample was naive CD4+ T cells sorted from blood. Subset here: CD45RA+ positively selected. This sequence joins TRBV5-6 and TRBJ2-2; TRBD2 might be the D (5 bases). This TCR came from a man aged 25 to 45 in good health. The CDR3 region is CASSVMRVLRTGELFF. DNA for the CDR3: TGTGCCAGCAGTGTGATGAGGGTTCTGCGGACCGGGGAGCTGTTTTTT.